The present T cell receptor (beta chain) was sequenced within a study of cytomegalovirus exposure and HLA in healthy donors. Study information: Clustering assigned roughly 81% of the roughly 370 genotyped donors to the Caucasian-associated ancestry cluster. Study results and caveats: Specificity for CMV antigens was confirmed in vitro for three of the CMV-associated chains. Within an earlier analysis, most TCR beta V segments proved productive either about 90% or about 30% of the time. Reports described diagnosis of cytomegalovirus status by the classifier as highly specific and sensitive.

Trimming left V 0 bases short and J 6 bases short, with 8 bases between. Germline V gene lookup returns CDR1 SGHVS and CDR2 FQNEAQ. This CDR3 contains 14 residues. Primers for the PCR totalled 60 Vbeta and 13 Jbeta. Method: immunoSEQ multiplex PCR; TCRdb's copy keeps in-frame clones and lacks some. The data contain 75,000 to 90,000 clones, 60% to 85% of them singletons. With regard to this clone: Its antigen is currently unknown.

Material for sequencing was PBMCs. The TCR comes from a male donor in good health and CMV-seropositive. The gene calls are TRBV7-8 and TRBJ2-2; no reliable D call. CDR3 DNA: TGTGCCAGCAGCTTAGCAGAACGGGCCGGGGAGCTGTTTTTT. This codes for CASSLAERAGELFF.